This T cell receptor (beta chain) originates from a study of CD8 T cells in Susac syndrome. The RNA, about 0.5 to 1 ug, was put through reverse transcription using random hexamers. TCRdb reanalysed the immunoSEQ multiplex PCR reads using MiXCR and keeps one entry per CDR3 protein. The table includes 100,000 to 150,000 distinct CDR3 sequences, around 95% detected once. The source material was CD8+ T cells from PBMCs. The receptor was isolated from a human donor with Susac syndrome.

The CDR3 DNA reads TGTGCCAGCAGCGTCAACGGAGGACCTAACTATGGCTACACCTTC. Translating gives CASSVNGGPNYGYTF. The genes are TRBV5-6 and TRBJ1-2; unclear D gene. The CDR3 is 15 amino acids. V lost 4 bases to trimming and J lost 0 bases, with 13 bases between them. CDR1 is SGHDT, CDR2 YYEEEE, per germline.